This T cell receptor (beta chain) was retrieved from a study of blood T cell repertoires in COVID-19 (TCRdb year 2020). A note on the overall study: Samples from collaborators originated in the United States, Italy and Spain and spanned both the acute and convalescent phases of COVID-19. The material from the prospective study consisted of cDNA or gDNA derived from T cells, B-cell-depleted T cells, or PBMCs. The dataset comprised deeply sampled blood TCRbeta repertoires from subjects exposed to, actively infected with, or recovered from COVID-19. The repertoires were released in a freely available public database intended as a resource for research on the immune response to SARS-CoV-2. The samples were drawn from two sources: the first 160 participants of the ongoing ImmuneRACE study, and fewer than 1,500 subjects contributed by 6 global collaborators. The sample metadata nearly always contained a de-identified subject ID, COVID-19 status, age in years and sex. Where available, HLA class I and class II types were taken from metadata supplied by the sample provider and were not determined by assay-based typing. The study at large found these results: The quantity of clinical and demographic metadata differed by source and by participant and was supplied without curation.

As to this clone: The antigen it recognizes is unknown. No base qualities exist here, and no much larger clone lies one base off it.

TCRbeta CDR3 regions were amplified from genomic DNA using the immunoSEQ Assay, a bias-controlled multiplex PCR. Concerning the study's data processing: Nucleated cell counts per sample were estimated from amplification of reference gene primers within the assay. To quantify the absolute abundance of each unique TCRbeta CDR3 rearrangement, sequence reads were collapsed and filtered. Productive Simpson clonality was computed per sample as the square root of Simpson's diversity index over productive rearrangements. TCRdb stores this immuneACCESS table with in-frame sequences only. Part of the clones is absent; in the studies checked, under half of the shortfall reflects unresolved V genes, and no reason is known for the rest. Clonal size and the V and J genes are those of that table, whereas D and trimming came from the DNA. A total of about 70,000 clones appear in this sample, roughly 89% of them only once. The ten largest account for 15% to 20% of the sample.

Each collaborating institution followed its own protocols to collect whole blood in K2EDTA tubes. For TCRbeta analysis, collaborator samples were shipped as frozen whole blood, as isolated PBMCs, or as DNA extracted from either sample type. Sequencing input: peripheral blood. The sequence derives from a woman older than 75 with acute or convalescent COVID-19.

The nucleotide sequence is given as TGTGCCAGCAGCAAAGCAGGCGGGGTTGGAGAGACCCAGTACTTC. Its amino acids are CASSKAGGVGETQYF. Recombination linked TRBV7-8 to TRBJ2-5; the D region possibly corresponds to TRBD2 (6 bases align). From the cysteine up to the phenylalanine, the CDR3 has a length of 15 residues. Kept here is only the CDR3 DNA, which spans 45 bases and is read in frame from base 1. The junction shows trimming of 5 bases on V and 4 bases on J, plus 17 bases between the germline ends. Taken from the germline V gene, the CDR1 and CDR2 loops are SGHVS and FQNEAQ.